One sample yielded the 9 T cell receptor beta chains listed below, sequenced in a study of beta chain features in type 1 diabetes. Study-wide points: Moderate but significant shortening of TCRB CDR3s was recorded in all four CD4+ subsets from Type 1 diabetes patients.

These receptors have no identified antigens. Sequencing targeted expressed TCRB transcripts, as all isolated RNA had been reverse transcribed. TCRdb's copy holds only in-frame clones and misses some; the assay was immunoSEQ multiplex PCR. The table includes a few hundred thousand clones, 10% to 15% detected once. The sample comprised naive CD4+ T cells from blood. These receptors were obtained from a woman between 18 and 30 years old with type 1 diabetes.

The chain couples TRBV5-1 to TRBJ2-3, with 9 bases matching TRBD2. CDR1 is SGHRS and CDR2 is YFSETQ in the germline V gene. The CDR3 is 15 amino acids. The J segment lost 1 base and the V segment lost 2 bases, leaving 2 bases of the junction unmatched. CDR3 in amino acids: CASSLAGGGTDTQYF. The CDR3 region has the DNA TGCGCCAGCAGCTTAGCGGGAGGCGGCACAGATACGCAGTATTTT.

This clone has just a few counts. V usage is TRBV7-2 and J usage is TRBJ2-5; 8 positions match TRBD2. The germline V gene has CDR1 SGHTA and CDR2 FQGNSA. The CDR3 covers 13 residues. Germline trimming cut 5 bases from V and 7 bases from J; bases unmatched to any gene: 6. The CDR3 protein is CASSLGLVATQYF. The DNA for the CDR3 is TGTGCCAGCAGCCTGGGACTAGTAGCGACCCAGTACTTC.

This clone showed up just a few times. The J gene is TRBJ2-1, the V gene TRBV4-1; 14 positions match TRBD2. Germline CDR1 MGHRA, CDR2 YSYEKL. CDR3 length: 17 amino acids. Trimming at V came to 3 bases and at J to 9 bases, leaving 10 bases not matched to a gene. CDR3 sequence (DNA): TGCGCCAGCAGCCAGGACCCGGGACTAGCGGGAGTTGGTGAGCAGTTCTTC. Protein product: CASSQDPGLAGVGEQFF.

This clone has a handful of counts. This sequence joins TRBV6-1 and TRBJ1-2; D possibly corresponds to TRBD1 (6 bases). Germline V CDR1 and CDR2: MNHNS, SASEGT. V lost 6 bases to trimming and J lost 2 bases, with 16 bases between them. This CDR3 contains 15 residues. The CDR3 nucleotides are TGTGCCAGCAGCGAAAGACAGGTATCCAACTATGGCTACACCTTC. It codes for CASSERQVSNYGYTF.

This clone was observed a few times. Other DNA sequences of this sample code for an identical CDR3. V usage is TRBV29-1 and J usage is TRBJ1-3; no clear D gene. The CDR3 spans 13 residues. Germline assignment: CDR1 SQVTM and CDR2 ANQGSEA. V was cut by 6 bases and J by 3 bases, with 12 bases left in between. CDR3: CSVAPRLGNTIYF. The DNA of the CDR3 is TGCAGCGTGGCACCCAGGCTTGGAAACACCATATATTTT.

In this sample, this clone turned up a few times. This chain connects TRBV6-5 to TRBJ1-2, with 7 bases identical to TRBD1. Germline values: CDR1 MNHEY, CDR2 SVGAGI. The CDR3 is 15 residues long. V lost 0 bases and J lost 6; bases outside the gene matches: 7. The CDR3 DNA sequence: TGTGCCAGCAGTTACTCGGTCCGGACAGGAAATGGCTACACCTTC. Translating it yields CASSYSVRTGNGYTF.

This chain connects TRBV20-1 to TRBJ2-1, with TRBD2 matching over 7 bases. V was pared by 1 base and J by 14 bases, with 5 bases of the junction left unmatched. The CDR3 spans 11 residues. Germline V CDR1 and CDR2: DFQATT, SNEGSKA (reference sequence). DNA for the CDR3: TGCAGTGCTAGAGTTGAGACTAGCAAGTTCTTC. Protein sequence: CSARVETSKFF.

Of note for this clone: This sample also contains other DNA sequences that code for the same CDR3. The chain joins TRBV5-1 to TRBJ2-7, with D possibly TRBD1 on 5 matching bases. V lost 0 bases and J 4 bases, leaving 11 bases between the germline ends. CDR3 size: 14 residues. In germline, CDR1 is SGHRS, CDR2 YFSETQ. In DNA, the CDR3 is TGCGCCAGCAGCTTGGAGGTTACAGGTTACGAGCAGTACTTC. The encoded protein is CASSLEVTGYEQYF.

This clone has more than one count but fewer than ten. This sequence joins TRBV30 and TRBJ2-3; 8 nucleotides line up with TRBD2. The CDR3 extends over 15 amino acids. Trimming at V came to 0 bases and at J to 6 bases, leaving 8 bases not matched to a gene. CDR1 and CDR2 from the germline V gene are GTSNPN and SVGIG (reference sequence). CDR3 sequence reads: CAWSVSGRGADTQYF. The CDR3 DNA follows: TGTGCCTGGAGTGTAAGCGGGAGAGGGGCCGATACGCAGTATTTT.